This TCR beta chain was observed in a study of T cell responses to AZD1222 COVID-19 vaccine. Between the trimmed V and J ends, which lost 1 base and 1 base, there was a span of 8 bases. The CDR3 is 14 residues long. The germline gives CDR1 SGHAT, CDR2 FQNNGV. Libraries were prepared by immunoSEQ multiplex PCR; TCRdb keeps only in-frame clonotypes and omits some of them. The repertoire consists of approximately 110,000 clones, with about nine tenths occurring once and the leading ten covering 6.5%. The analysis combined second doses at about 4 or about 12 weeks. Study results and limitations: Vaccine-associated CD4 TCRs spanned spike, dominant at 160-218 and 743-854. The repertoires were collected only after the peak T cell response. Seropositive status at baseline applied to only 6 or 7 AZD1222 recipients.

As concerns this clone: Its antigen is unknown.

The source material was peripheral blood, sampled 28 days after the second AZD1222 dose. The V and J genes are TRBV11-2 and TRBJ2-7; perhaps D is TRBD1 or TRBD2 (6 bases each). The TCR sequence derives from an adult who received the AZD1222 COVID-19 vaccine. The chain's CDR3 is CASSLGRGSYEQYF. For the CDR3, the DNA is TGTGCCAGCAGCTTAGGGAGGGGGTCCTACGAGCAGTACTTC.